This record concerns one T cell receptor beta chain sequence. The data were taken from a study of CD8 T cells in Susac syndrome. CD8+ and CD4+ T cells taken from blood had their TCR beta sequenced. CDR3 length: 15 amino acids. Trimming stripped 1 base from V and 4 bases from J, with 15 bases between. Per the germline V gene, CDR1 is SGHRS and CDR2 is YFSETQ. Random hexamers were used to reverse transcribe an amount of roughly 0.5 to 1 ug RNA. TCRdb re-derived calls from the immunoSEQ multiplex PCR reads in MiXCR, one entry per CDR3 protein. The data contain more than 150,000 distinct CDR3 sequences, approximately 90% of them singletons.

The TCR was taken from a human donor in good health. The genes are TRBV5-1 and TRBJ2-7; D may be TRBD2 (7 bases). The sample comprised CD4+ T cells from PBMCs. The CDR3 DNA sequence: TGCGCCAGCAGCTTGTGGGGGGGCGAACAGTACGAGCAGTACTTC. Encoded protein: CASSLWGGEQYEQYF.